The 25 T cell receptor beta chains reported below all come from one sample, sequenced in a study of technical replicates of blood from several donors. Only in-frame clones appear in the TCRdb table, and some are missing; sequencing was by immunoSEQ multiplex PCR. The sample records 80,000 to 95,000 clones, approximately 95% being singletons. Source material: T cells isolated from PBMCs. These receptors were obtained from a human donor in good health.

The rearrangement links TRBV5-4 to TRBJ2-1, with D perhaps TRBD2 (5 bases). V was shortened by 0 bases and J by 0 bases, with 10 bases between the two germline ends. Germline loops: CDR1 SGHNT, CDR2 YYREEE (reference sequence). The CDR3 consists of 16 residues. CDR3 nucleotides: TGTGCCAGCAGCTTGGGGAGCGGTAGCTCCTACAATGAGCAGTTCTTC. It encodes CASSLGSGSSYNEQFF.

The chain employs TRBV5-6 and TRBJ2-7; D perhaps matches TRBD2 (6 bases). Trimming left V 4 bases short and J 4 bases short, with 15 bases between. This CDR3 contains 14 residues. Germline CDR1 SGHDT, CDR2 YYEEEE. CDR3 region: CASSDRDSHYEQYF. Written as DNA, the CDR3 is TGTGCCAGCAGCGACCGGGACTCCCATTACGAGCAGTACTTC.

V and J are TRBV11-2 and TRBJ1-1; TRBD1 matches 7 bases. Per germline, CDR1 SGHAT and CDR2 FQNNGV. V lost 4 bases, J lost 1 base, and 12 bases stayed unmatched. This CDR3 has 17 amino acids. The CDR3 nucleotides read TGTGCCAGCAGCTCCGCACATTCCGGGACAGCGAACACTGAAGCTTTCTTT. This sequence encodes CASSSAHSGTANTEAFF.

The chain links TRBV2 to TRBJ2-1; 13 bases match TRBD2. The ends lost 5 bases at V and 10 bases at J; junction bases unmatched: 5. Germline CDR1 SNHLY, CDR2 FYNNEI. The CDR3 loop spans 14 amino acids. The CDR3 DNA is TGTGCCAGCAGTATAGGACTAGCGGGAGACGAGCAGTTCTTC. Its translation: CASSIGLAGDEQFF.

CDR3 loop: CASSPFLTDTQYF. CDR3 DNA sequence: TGTGCCAGCAGTCCGTTCTTAACAGATACGCAGTATTTT. The genes are TRBV27 and TRBJ2-3, with D uncertain. The V and J ends lost 5 bases and 3 bases respectively, with 9 bases between them. This CDR3 comprises 13 residues. The germline V gene has CDR1 MNHEY and CDR2 SMNVEV (reference sequence).

The chain couples TRBV6-1 to TRBJ2-1, with D perhaps matching TRBD1 (5 bases). Germline V gives CDR1 MNHNS, CDR2 SASEGT. The V and J ends lost 2 bases and 9 bases respectively, with 8 bases between them. There are 12 residues in the CDR3. The CDR3 is CASSENRGEQFF. CDR3 nucleotides: TGTGCCAGCAGTGAAAATAGGGGTGAGCAGTTCTTC.

This chain joins TRBV28 and TRBJ1-4, with 10 positions matching TRBD1. CDR3 size: 17 residues. Germline lookup yields CDR1 MDHEN and CDR2 SYDVKM. Trimming cost V 6 bases and J 7 bases; bases outside gene matches: 14. The CDR3 reads CASSDQVPGQGSEKLFF. Here the CDR3 DNA reads TGTGCCAGCAGCGATCAAGTACCGGGACAGGGGAGTGAAAAACTGTTTTTT.

The chain links TRBV27 to TRBJ2-5, with D perhaps matching TRBD1 (6 bases). The CDR3 has 15 amino acids. Per the germline V gene, CDR1 is MNHEY and CDR2 is SMNVEV (reference sequence). Trimming stripped 5 bases from V and 4 bases from J, with 17 bases between. The CDR3 bases are TGTGCCAGCAGTCCCGGGGAAGGGGGTCTAGAGACCCAGTACTTC. Translating gives CASSPGEGGLETQYF.

This clone was counted once. The rearrangement joins TRBV27 to TRBJ2-3, with TRBD2 as a possible D gene (6 bases). The CDR3 totals 17 residues. The ends were cut back, 2 bases at V and 0 bases at J, with 15 bases in the middle. Germline CDR1 and CDR2: MNHEY and SMNVEV (reference sequence). In DNA form, the CDR3 reads TGTGCCAGCAGTTTACGCCAGACGGGGACTAGCACAGATACGCAGTATTTT. Translation: CASSLRQTGTSTDTQYF.

The chain joins TRBV4-1 to TRBJ2-7; the D gene is possibly TRBD2 (6 bases). Germline CDR1 MGHRA, CDR2 YSYEKL. Trimming left V 2 bases short and J 3 bases short, with 8 bases between. The CDR3 is 13 residues long. CDR3 amino acids: CASSQWEDYEQYF. The CDR3 DNA follows: TGCGCCAGCAGCCAATGGGAGGACTACGAGCAGTACTTC.

V gene TRBV27 combines with J gene TRBJ2-7; D perhaps matches TRBD1 (6 bases). V shed 5 bases and J shed 0 bases, with 8 bases lying between them. CDR1 and CDR2 from the germline V gene are MNHEY and SMNVEV (reference sequence). The CDR3 covers 13 residues. The CDR3 region is CASSHRVSYEQYF. The CDR3 DNA follows: TGTGCCAGCAGTCACAGGGTCTCCTACGAGCAGTACTTC.

The chain has TRBV30 and TRBJ1-2, with TRBD1 as a possible D gene (6 bases). The CDR3 sequence is 14 residues long. The V end lost 1 base, the J end lost 2 bases, and 11 bases lay between the germline ends. From germline, CDR1 is GTSNPN and CDR2 SVGIG (reference sequence). Here the CDR3 DNA reads TGTGCCTGGAGTGCCCGGACAGTCAACTATGGCTACACCTTC. It codes for CAWSARTVNYGYTF.

This clone has just one count. CDR3 sequence reads: CASSVAGTFGTDTQYF. The CDR3 DNA reads TGTGCCAGCAGCGTAGCTGGGACATTTGGCACAGATACGCAGTATTTT. The chain carries TRBV9 and TRBJ2-3, with a weak D call TRBD1 (6 bases). There are 16 residues in the CDR3. V was pared by 0 bases and J by 1 base, with 12 bases between. Germline V gene data show CDR1 as SGDLS and CDR2 as YYNGEE.

V gene TRBV27 combines with J gene TRBJ2-5, with D possibly being TRBD2 (5 bases). The CDR3 covers 14 residues. Germline CDR1 MNHEY, CDR2 SMNVEV (reference sequence). V gave up 2 bases and J gave up 5 bases, with 12 bases separating them. The CDR3, as DNA: TGTGCCAGCAGTTTAACGAGGGTAGGGGAGACCCAGTACTTC. It specifies CASSLTRVGETQYF.

The chain couples TRBV4-1 to TRBJ1-4; D not resolved. The CDR3 is made up of 15 amino acids. V was trimmed by 4 bases and J by 0 bases, leaving 9 bases between them. In germline, CDR1 is MGHRA, CDR2 YSYEKL. DNA of the CDR3: TGCGCCAGCAGCCGGCGGCTCTCAACTAATGAAAAACTGTTTTTT. Protein product: CASSRRLSTNEKLFF.

The CDR3 loop is CASSGFPVNTGELFF. CDR3 coding DNA: TGTGCCAGCAGTGGGTTTCCAGTTAACACCGGGGAGCTGTTTTTT. V gene TRBV2 combines with J gene TRBJ2-2; no definite D call. The CDR3 spans 15 residues. The germline gives CDR1 SNHLY, CDR2 FYNNEI. V lost 4 bases, J lost 2 bases, and 11 bases lay in between. Full variable domain (rest looked up from reference TRBV2 and TRBJ2-2): EPEVTQTPSHQVTQMGQEVILRCVPISNHLYFYWYRQILGQKVEFLVSFYNNEISEKSEIFDDQFSVERPDGSNFTLKIRSTKLEDSAMYFCASSGFPVNTGELFFGEGSRLTVL.

The chain joins TRBV27 to TRBJ2-3, with 9 bases that match TRBD2. The germline V gene has CDR1 MNHEY and CDR2 SMNVEV (reference sequence). Trimming removed 3 bases from V and 0 bases from J; junction bases left unmatched: 10. This CDR3 comprises 18 residues. This CDR3 is CASSFGPGLAKSTDTQYF. For the CDR3, the DNA is TGTGCCAGCAGTTTCGGCCCGGGACTAGCTAAAAGCACAGATACGCAGTATTTT.

The table lists this clone with a few counts. This chain connects TRBV4-1 to TRBJ1-1, with TRBD1 matching 7 bases. This CDR3 spans 17 amino acids. V lost 2 bases, J lost 0 bases, and 9 bases stayed unmatched. Germline V lookup: CDR1 MGHRA, CDR2 YSYEKL. The CDR3 protein is CASSQHFGGQLNTEAFF. CDR3 in DNA: TGCGCCAGCAGCCAACACTTTGGGGGACAGTTGAACACTGAAGCTTTCTTT.

This clone was seen a handful of times. The chain joins TRBV19 to TRBJ1-1, with no clear D. The CDR3 is 16 residues long. CDR1 and CDR2 from the germline V gene are LNHDA and SQIVND (reference sequence). V was trimmed by 7 bases and J by 1 base, leaving 19 bases between them. In nucleotides, the CDR3 is TGTGCCAGTATTGCGGAGACCCTGGTGGCGAACACTGAAGCTTTCTTT. Translated: CASIAETLVANTEAFF. Variable domain in full (rest from reference TRBV19 and TRBJ1-1): DGGITQSPKYLFRKEGQNVTLSCEQNLNHDAMYWYRQDPGQGLRLIYYSQIVNDFQKGDIAEGYSVSREKKESFPLTVTSAQKNPTAFYLCASIAETLVANTEAFFGQGTRLTVV.

V and J are TRBV5-1 and TRBJ2-1, with 7 bases lining up with TRBD2. V lost 0 bases to trimming and J lost 10 bases; unmatched junction nucleotides: 7. CDR3 length: 14 residues. Germline lookup yields CDR1 SGHRS and CDR2 YFSETQ. In DNA, the CDR3 is TGCGCCAGCAGCTTGGAGGGAGGGAAGGGGGAGCAGTTCTTC. Amino acids: CASSLEGGKGEQFF.

This clone was seen a single time. V usage is TRBV27 and J usage is TRBJ1-3, with TRBD1 identical over 11 bases. Germline V CDR1 and CDR2: MNHEY, SMNVEV (reference sequence). V dropped 5 bases and J dropped 8; count of bases not matched to a gene: 8. CDR3 size: 15 residues. Here the CDR3 DNA reads TGTGCCAGCAGTGGGACAGGGGGGGGTAGGGACACCATATATTTT. It yields the protein CASSGTGGGRDTIYF.

This clone was seen just once. This chain connects TRBV27 to TRBJ2-3; no reliable D call. From germline, CDR1 is MNHEY and CDR2 SMNVEV (reference sequence). Trimming took 5 bases from V and 6 from J, leaving 15 bases between them. This CDR3 comprises 14 residues. CDR3 sequence: CASSPSAAPDTQYF. CDR3 nucleotides: TGTGCCAGCAGTCCGTCTGCGGCTCCCGATACGCAGTATTTT.

The V and J genes are TRBV4-1 and TRBJ2-4, with a tentative D call TRBD1 (6 bases). The CDR3 is made up of 16 amino acids. Trimming took off 3 bases at V and 0 bases at J, with 12 bases between the two ends. Germline V gene sequence: CDR1 MGHRA, CDR2 YSYEKL. CDR3 protein: CASSHEAGVAKNIQYF. The DNA of the CDR3 is TGCGCCAGCAGCCACGAAGCAGGGGTAGCCAAAAACATTCAGTACTTC.

The chain uses TRBV2 and TRBJ2-3, with D perhaps TRBD2 (7 bases). CDR3 size: 13 residues. In germline, CDR1 is SNHLY, CDR2 FYNNEI. Trimming took 3 bases from V and 8 from J, leaving 12 bases between them. The CDR3 nucleotides read TGTGCCAGCAGTGAGGGGGGGGCGGGTACGCAGTATTTT. Its protein product is CASSEGGAGTQYF.

This sequence joins TRBV30 and TRBJ1-1; no definite D call. In germline, CDR1 is GTSNPN, CDR2 SVGIG (reference sequence). Trimming removed 5 bases at V and 0 bases at J, with 10 bases between. This CDR3 contains 13 residues. DNA for the CDR3: TGTGCCTGGGGGGAGGGCATGAACACTGAAGCTTTCTTT. Protein sequence: CAWGEGMNTEAFF.